Given below is one T cell receptor (beta chain) in context. No antigen is known for it. Profiled with immunoSEQ multiplex PCR; TCRdb holds only in-frame clones, not every one. Of about 99,000 clones in the sample, 87% were seen once. The sample comes from a study of T cell responses to AZD1222 COVID-19 vaccine. The study's findings and limits: Donors were largely white British and mainly female; clonal diversity was possibly underestimated.

The V end was cut by 11 bases, the J end by 6 bases, with 12 bases between. Germline lookup yields CDR1 KGHDR and CDR2 SFDVKD. This CDR3 comprises 11 residues. The sample was peripheral blood, taken on day 0 of AZD1222 vaccination. This receptor was obtained from an adult in good health. The chain recombines TRBV24-1 with TRBJ1-2; perhaps TRBD1 as D (5 bases). Written as DNA, the CDR3 is TGTGCCAACAACACGGGGCATGGCTACACCTTC. It specifies CANNTGHGYTF.